These T cell receptor beta chains were read from a single sample in a study of blood T cell repertoires in COVID-19. Repertoires were generated with immunoSEQ multiplex PCR, while TCRdb's copy carries only in-frame clones and drops some. The sample has roughly 140,000 clones, roughly 90% seen once. The sample comprised peripheral blood. These TCRs come from a human donor in a cohort sampled during active COVID-19. Both conserved end residues are part of each CDR3. A D gene is named only where the DNA matches it firmly. Clone size, where shown, is once, few, many, or a class for clones that have expanded.

-,TRBJ2-1,-,TRBV6-5,CASRLIARPYNEQFF,TGTGCCAGCAGACTTATAGCGCGGCCCTACAATGAGCAGTTCTTC
-,TRBJ2-1,-,TRBV7-3,CASSLNPGIDEQFF,TGTGCCAGCAGCTTAAATCCGGGGATAGATGAGCAGTTCTTC
TRBD1,TRBJ2-1,-,TRBV4-3,CASSQDSQAKGAYEQFF,TGCGCCAGCAGCCAAGATTCCCAGGCGAAGGGGGCCTATGAGCAGTTCTTC
-,TRBJ1-1,once,TRBV23-1,CASSPDGDTEAFF,TGCGCCAGCAGTCCAGACGGGGACACTGAAGCTTTCTTT
-,TRBJ2-2,-,TRBV7-3,CASSPRTNPNTGELFF,TGTGCCAGCAGCCCTAGGACAAATCCGAACACCGGGGAGCTGTTTTTT
TRBD1,TRBJ2-7,once,TRBV19,CASSAGTGGFEQYF,TGTGCCAGTAGTGCAGGGACAGGGGGCTTCGAGCAGTACTTC
-,TRBJ1-1,-,TRBV9,CASSVAGEWDTEAFF,TGTGCCAGCAGCGTAGCGGGGGAGTGGGACACTGAAGCTTTCTTT
TRBD2,TRBJ2-3,few,TRBV27,CASSPGTSGTTSTDTQYF,TGTGCCAGCAGTCCCGGGACTAGCGGGACAACTAGCACAGATACGCAGTATTTT
TRBD2,TRBJ2-2,-,TRBV29-1,CSVLSGGSTGELFF,TGCAGCGTACTTAGCGGGGGAAGCACCGGGGAGCTGTTTTTT
TRBD2,TRBJ2-3,few,TRBV28,CASSERTSGFTDTQYF,TGTGCCAGCAGCGAAAGGACTAGCGGGTTCACAGATACGCAGTATTTT
TRBD1,TRBJ1-1,-,TRBV5-6,CASSLLGGAGGARTEAFF,TGTGCCAGCAGCTTGTTGGGTGGGGCAGGGGGCGCAAGGACTGAAGCTTTCTTT
-,TRBJ1-2,few,TRBV27,CASSTKAEGYGYTF,TGTGCCAGCAGTACTAAGGCCGAGGGCTATGGCTACACCTTC
TRBD2,TRBJ2-5,-,TRBV5-1,CASSIGLAGGTETQYF,TGCGCCAGCAGCATCGGACTAGCGGGGGGTACGGAGACCCAGTACTTC
-,TRBJ2-7,-,TRBV5-1,CASSLGQLAYEQYF,TGCGCCAGCAGCTTGGGGCAGCTAGCCTACGAGCAGTACTTC
TRBD2,TRBJ2-7,-,TRBV7-2,CASSLGGTSGVSSYEQYF,TGTGCCAGCAGCTTAGGAGGGACTAGCGGGGTTAGCTCCTACGAGCAGTACTTC
-,TRBJ1-1,-,TRBV5-1,CASSLARGNTEAFF,TGCGCCAGCAGCTTGGCAAGGGGGAACACTGAAGCTTTCTTT
TRBD1,TRBJ1-2,-,TRBV24-1,CATSDRTGTFGYTF,TGTGCCACCAGTGATAGGACAGGGACTTTTGGCTACACCTTC
-,TRBJ2-7,once,TRBV18,CASSPRGYEQYF,TGTGCCAGCTCACCAAGGGGTTACGAGCAGTACTTC
TRBD1,TRBJ2-7,-,TRBV7-9,CASSSDRGKQYF,TGTGCCAGCAGCTCCGACAGGGGAAAGCAGTACTTC
-,TRBJ2-7,-,TRBV7-9,CASSLAGAPNPYEQYF,TGTGCCAGCAGCTTAGCAGGGGCCCCCAATCCCTACGAGCAGTACTTC
TRBD2,TRBJ2-4,-,TRBV6-2/TRBV6-3,CASSYAGGNIQYF,TGTGCCAGCAGTTACGCCGGGGGGAACATTCAGTACTTC
TRBD2,TRBJ2-3,-,TRBV24-1,CATSDGLAGGPDTQYF,TGTGCCACCAGTGACGGTCTAGCGGGGGGGCCGGATACGCAGTATTTT
TRBD2,TRBJ2-7,-,TRBV28,CASRTSGVTYEQYF,TGTGCCAGCAGGACTAGCGGGGTCACCTACGAGCAGTACTTC
TRBD1,TRBJ1-2,-,TRBV4-3,CASSLYRGPNYGYTF,TGCGCCAGCAGCCTTTACAGGGGACCGAACTATGGCTACACCTTC
TRBD1,TRBJ1-2,-,TRBV18,CASSRMWISGGGEPGGNYGYTF,TGTGCCAGCTCACGAATGTGGATCTCAGGGGGTGGAGAGCCCGGAGGAAACTATGGCTACACCTTC
-,TRBJ2-1,-,TRBV4-1,CASSHLLITREKDNEQFF,TGCGCCAGCAGCCACCTCTTAATAACGAGGGAGAAGGACAATGAGCAGTTCTTC
TRBD1,TRBJ1-1,-,TRBV3-1/TRBV3-2,CASSLGTGSTEAFF,TGTGCCAGCAGCCTTGGGACAGGGAGCACTGAAGCTTTCTTT
-,TRBJ1-1,few,TRBV5-1,CASSLGAGNTEAFF,TGCGCCAGCAGCTTGGGAGCAGGGAACACTGAAGCTTTCTTT
TRBD2,TRBJ2-7,-,TRBV10-2,CARSDGRGGSSYEQYF,TGCGCCCGCAGTGACGGACGGGGGGGGAGCTCCTACGAGCAGTACTTC
TRBD1,TRBJ2-1,-,TRBV7-9,CASSLAQGRQGAYEQFF,TGTGCCAGCAGCTTAGCGCAAGGGAGACAGGGGGCATATGAGCAGTTCTTC
-,TRBJ1-1,-,TRBV7-2,CASRRGRAQENTEAFF,TGTGCCAGCCGTAGAGGCAGGGCGCAGGAGAACACTGAAGCTTTCTTT
TRBD1,TRBJ2-3,-,TRBV7-2,CASSLVGLGTGATDTQYF,TGTGCCAGCAGCTTAGTAGGTCTGGGGACAGGGGCCACAGATACGCAGTATTTT
TRBD2,TRBJ2-7,-,TRBV7-9,CASSSFTGGRVNEQYF,TGTGCCAGCAGCTCCTTTACGGGCGGGAGGGTCAACGAGCAGTACTTC
-,TRBJ1-4,-,TRBV18,CASSRSKGESEKLFF,TGTGCCAGCTCACGCTCCAAGGGGGAAAGTGAAAAACTGTTTTTT